This record looks at one T cell receptor (beta chain) sequence and its context. Membership in each cohort depended on participant-reported clinical history. These data come from a study of blood T cell repertoires in COVID-19. Study overall: Whether acute or convalescent, the COVID-19 samples came from the United States, Italy and Spain. T cells, B-cell-depleted T cells, or PBMCs provided the cDNA or gDNA that served as material.

J gave up 4 bases and V 4 bases, and 12 bases lay outside the gene matches. Germline loops: CDR1 MNHEY, CDR2 SMNVEV (reference sequence). The CDR3 has 16 amino acids. Per the original data handling: For nucleated cells, counts were estimated from reference gene primer amplification. The method was immunoSEQ multiplex PCR; TCRdb's version includes in-frame clones alone and lacks a portion of them. That table furnishes V, J and clone size, whereas the DNA furnished D and trimming. The sample holds 270,000 or so clones, approximately 86% seen once. The sequence was obtained from a woman aged 18-29 years who had recovered from COVID-19. The sample taken for sequencing was PBMCs or T cells enriched from blood (not recorded which). The chain combines TRBV27 with TRBJ1-2; 7 nucleotides line up with TRBD1. CDR3 DNA sequence: TGTGCCAGCAGTTCAATCGGGACAGTGGATTTCTATGGCTACACCTTC. The encoded protein is CASSSIGTVDFYGYTF.